This T cell receptor beta chain was recovered during a study of T cell clones after liver transplantation. In the study overall: TCRbeta sequencing after a pre-transplant mixed lymphocyte reaction identified graft-donor-reactive clones, later tracked in post-transplant blood.

CDR3 length equals 14 residues. With 4 bases clipped from V and 7 bases from J, the junction kept 5 bases outside the gene matches. CDR1 and CDR2 from the germline V gene are SGHDN and FVKESK. The method was immunoSEQ multiplex PCR; TCRdb's version includes in-frame clones alone and lacks a portion of them. In the table there are 35,000 to 45,000 clones, approximately 86% of which are singletons. Sequencing used CD4+ T cells from blood, obtained 24 months after liver transplant. This clonotype originated in a human patient who received a liver transplant. Some T cells may possibly be graft donor cells. The J gene is TRBJ2-4, the V gene TRBV14; 9 bases line up with TRBD1. The CDR3 loop reads CASSPGQGRNIQYF. DNA of the CDR3: TGTGCCAGCAGCCCCGGACAGGGGCGGAACATTCAGTACTTC.